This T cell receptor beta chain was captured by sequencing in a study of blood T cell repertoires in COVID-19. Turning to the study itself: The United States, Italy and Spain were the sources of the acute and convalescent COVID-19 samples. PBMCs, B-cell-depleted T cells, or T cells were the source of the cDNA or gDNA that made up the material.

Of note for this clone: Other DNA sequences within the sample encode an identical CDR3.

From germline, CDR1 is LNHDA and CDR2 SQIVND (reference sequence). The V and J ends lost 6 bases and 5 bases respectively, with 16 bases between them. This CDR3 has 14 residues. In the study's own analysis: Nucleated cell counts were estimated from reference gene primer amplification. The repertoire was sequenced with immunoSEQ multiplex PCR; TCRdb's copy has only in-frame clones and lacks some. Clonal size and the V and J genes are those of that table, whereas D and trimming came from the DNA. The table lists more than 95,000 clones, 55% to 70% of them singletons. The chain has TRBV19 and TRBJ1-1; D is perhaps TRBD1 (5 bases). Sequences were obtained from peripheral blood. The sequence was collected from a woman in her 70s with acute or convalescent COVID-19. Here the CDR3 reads CASRPGTGATEAFF. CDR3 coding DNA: TGTGCCAGTAGACCGGGGACTGGAGCTACTGAAGCTTTCTTT.